This T cell receptor beta chain is drawn from a study of T-cell reconstitution after alpha-beta-depleted transplantation in children. This clonotype was observed at least ten times. Unique molecular identifiers tagged the TCRbeta library. TCRdb ran MiXCR on the PCR reads and lists one entry per CDR3 protein. Of 27,000 or so distinct CDR3 sequences listed, about 18% were seen once; the top ten hold over 30%. The CDR3 loop spans 15 amino acids. CDR1 is SGHAT, CDR2 FQNNGV, per germline. The ends were cut back, 1 base at V and 1 base at J, with 9 bases in the middle. This chain joins TRBV11-2 and TRBJ2-3; D is perhaps TRBD2 (5 bases). The specimen comprised PBMCs, mostly from graft donor cells, sampled 60 days after TCRalphabeta/CD19-depleted stem cell transplant. The clonotype originates from a male patient under 10 years old who had a stem cell transplant for acute lymphoblastic leukemia, so the T cells may come from the graft donor. The CDR3 here is CASSLVVSGTDTQYF. In DNA, the CDR3 is TGTGCCAGCAGCTTAGTGGTTAGCGGCACAGATACGCAGTATTTT.